This record concerns one TCR beta chain sequence. Its target is not known. CD45RO-negative CD8 cells positively selected for CCR7 made up the naive population, which excluded terminally differentiated effector memory CD45RA+ cells. The authors' processing: Filtering differed, since immunoSEQ gave only junction sequences and no quality scores. Sequencing was performed with immunoSEQ multiplex PCR; in TCRdb, only in-frame clones are kept and a portion is missing. That table is the source of V, J and clone size, and D and trimming were worked out from the DNA. The data contain some 580,000 clones, roughly 98% of them seen just once; the ten biggest clones take up approximately 0.3%. This sample is drawn from a study of shared clonotypes between healthy human individuals. Overall study context: CD8 memory received one plate per donor, CD8 naive two, CD4 memory three and CD4 naive three. Study outcomes and limitations: Against clonotypes common to all four donors, non-shared ones had lower generation probabilities. It was the few donors that limited the genetic and exposure-history diversity represented.

Germline-derived CDR1 and CDR2 are SGHVS and FNYEAQ. Trimming took off 1 base at V and 6 bases at J, with 6 bases between the two ends. This CDR3 is 12 amino acids long. The chain couples TRBV7-6 to TRBJ1-1; D perhaps matches TRBD1 (5 bases). The source material was naive CD8+ T cells sorted from blood. This receptor was taken from a man younger than 40 in good health. DNA of the CDR3: TGTGCCAGCAGCTTAGTAGGGGCTGAAGCTTTCTTT. This codes for CASSLVGAEAFF. The full variable domain, completed using reference TRBV7-6 and TRBJ1-1, is GAGVSQSPRYKVTKRGQDVALRCDPISGHVSLYWYRQALGQGPEFLTYFNYEAQQDKSGLPNDRFSAERPEGSISTLTIQRTEQRDSAMYRCASSLVGAEAFFGQGTRLTVV.